The 28 T cell receptor beta chains given below trace back to one sample, sequenced in a study of response to subunit inactivated influenza vaccine. Using its own MiXCR run on the RT-PCR reads, TCRdb lists one record per CDR3 protein. Of fewer than 700,000 distinct CDR3 sequences listed, about an eighth were seen once; the top ten hold less than 15%. The sample was PBMCs from blood, taken 45 days after vaccination. These receptors originate from a man aged 50 or older who received an inactivated influenza vaccine.

The sample holds many counts of this clonotype. The chain links TRBV28 to TRBJ1-1; unclear D gene. The germline gives CDR1 MDHEN, CDR2 SYDVKM. Deletions cut 6 bases from V and 5 bases from J, with 10 bases between. The CDR3 spans 12 residues. The CDR3 protein is CASRSVGTEAFF. In DNA form, the CDR3 reads TGTGCCAGCAGATCAGTTGGGACTGAAGCTTTCTTT.

The chain recombines TRBV5-1 with TRBJ2-2; no clear D gene. This CDR3 is built from 15 residues. Germline CDR1 is SGHRS and CDR2 is YFSETQ. Trimming removed 3 bases from V and 1 base from J, with 10 bases in between. The CDR3 coding sequence is TGCGCCAGCAGCTACCGAACCCAGAACACCGGGGAGCTGTTTTTT. As protein: CASSYRTQNTGELFF.

This clonotype came up a few times. The chain has TRBV6-1 and TRBJ2-5; D possibly matches TRBD1 or TRBD2 (5 bases each). Trimming took 6 bases from V and 7 from J, leaving 21 bases between them. Germline CDR1 is MNHNS and CDR2 is SASEGT. This CDR3 has 15 residues. In DNA form, the CDR3 reads TGTGCCAGCAGGACTTTACTCAGGGACGTGGGGACCCAGTACTTC. This sequence encodes CASRTLLRDVGTQYF.

This clonotype was detected only a few times. CDR3 loop: CASYLAGGNEQFF. CDR3 DNA: TGTGCCAGTTACCTAGCGGGTGGAAATGAGCAGTTCTTC. The chain recombines TRBV7-9 with TRBJ2-1, with 8 bases fitting TRBD2. V trimming: 9 bases; J trimming: 7 bases; junction bases outside the gene matches: 8. The CDR3 length is 13 residues. The germline V gene encodes CDR1 SEHNR and CDR2 FQNEAQ (reference sequence).

The V call is TRBV13, the J call TRBJ2-7; 11 nucleotides agree with TRBD2. The CDR3 runs to 16 residues. In germline, CDR1 is PRHDT, CDR2 FYEKMQ (reference sequence). J lost 0 bases, V lost 2 bases, and 3 bases had no gene match. The CDR3 is CASSLRLAGGSYEQYF. In DNA, the CDR3 is TGTGCCAGCAGCTTAAGGCTAGCGGGGGGCTCCTACGAGCAGTACTTC.

In this sample, this clonotype turned up many times. The V call is TRBV12-3 or TRBV12-4, the J call TRBJ1-1, with D possibly TRBD1 on 5 matching bases. The CDR3 consists of 14 residues. Trimming removed 2 bases at V and 0 bases at J, with 7 bases between. Written as DNA, the CDR3 is TGTGCCAGCAGTTTAAAGGGGATGAACACTGAAGCTTTCTTT. Its translation is CASSLKGMNTEAFF.

The chain carries TRBV13 and TRBJ2-7; 8 bases are shared with TRBD2. V shed 5 bases, J shed 4 bases, and the junction held 16 bases outside the gene matches. CDR3 length equals 17 residues. CDR1 is PRHDT, CDR2 FYEKMQ, per germline (reference sequence). As DNA, the CDR3 is TGTGCCAGCAGCCACACCCGGACGCGGGAGGACTTATACGAGCAGTACTTC. Translating gives CASSHTRTREDLYEQYF.

The chain carries TRBV12-2 and TRBJ2-2; the listed D gene, TRBD2, was not tested against the DNA. TRBV12-2 is tagged as a pseudogene. CDR3 length: 18 residues. CDR3 in amino acids: CASRTTPGSTGRTGELFF. The CDR3 DNA sequence: TGTGCAAGTCGCACCACCCCAGGGAGTACAGGGAGAACCGGGGAGCTGTTTTTT.

This clonotype was counted between two and nine times. The chain is built from TRBV3-1 and TRBJ2-3; D unclear. The V gene lost 1 base and the J gene lost 4 bases, with 9 bases spanning the gap. CDR1 is LGHDT, CDR2 YNNKEL, per germline (reference sequence). This CDR3 has 14 residues. CDR3 protein: CASSQASRADTQYF. The CDR3 nucleotides are TGTGCCAGCAGCCAAGCCTCCCGGGCAGATACGCAGTATTTT.

CDR3 residues: CASSQGAIGVGSYNSPLHF. CDR3 bases: TGTGCCAGCAGCCAAGGGGCGATCGGGGTTGGCTCCTATAATTCACCCCTCCACTTT. The chain employs TRBV3-1 and TRBJ1-6; no reliable D call. The CDR3 runs to 19 residues. Trimming stripped 1 base from V and 0 bases from J, with 16 bases between. Germline V gives CDR1 LGHDT, CDR2 YNNKEL (reference sequence).

The chain employs TRBV6-5 and TRBJ2-3; weak D call: TRBD2 (7 bases). Trimming took off 2 bases at V and 6 bases at J, with 12 bases between the two ends. The CDR3 totals 14 residues. From germline, CDR1 is MNHEY and CDR2 SVGAGI. The CDR3 DNA follows: TGTGCCAGCAGTTACAGGGGGGGCTTCGATACGCAGTATTTT. This encodes CASSYRGGFDTQYF.

This chain uses TRBV13 with TRBJ2-7; 8 nucleotides match TRBD2. This CDR3 is built from 13 residues. V shed 4 bases and J 5 bases; nucleotides not matched to a gene: 4. Germline values: CDR1 PRHDT, CDR2 FYEKMQ (reference sequence). The CDR3 region has the DNA TGTGCCAGCAGCTCCGGGAGGGCCCACGAGCAGTACTTC. It codes for CASSSGRAHEQYF. Combining the CDR3 with reference TRBV13 and TRBJ2-7 gives the whole variable domain AAGVIQSPRHLIKEKRETATLKCYPIPRHDTVYWYQQGPGQDPQFLISFYEKMQSDKGSIPDRFSAQQFSDYHSELNMSSLELGDSALYFCASSSGRAHEQYFGPGTRLTVT.

The chain carries TRBV5-5 and TRBJ1-2; TRBD1 matches 7 bases. CDR1 is SGHKS and CDR2 is YYEKEE in the germline V gene (reference sequence). The CDR3 is made up of 15 amino acids. V lost 4 bases, J lost 4 bases, and 10 bases stayed unmatched. CDR3 protein: CASSRQGISLYGYTF. The DNA of the CDR3 is TGTGCCAGCAGCCGACAGGGTATCTCCCTCTATGGCTACACCTTC.

The V gene is TRBV4-3, the J gene TRBJ2-7; weak D call: TRBD2 (6 bases). The V end was cut by 3 bases, the J end by 5 bases, with 26 bases between. The CDR3 spans 18 residues. In germline, CDR1 is LGHNA, CDR2 YSLEER. The CDR3 region has the DNA TGCGCCAGCAGCCACGAGAGGGGACTCCCCGGACAAAGAGACGAGCAGTACTTC. Its protein is CASSHERGLPGQRDEQYF.

This sequence joins TRBV24-1 and TRBJ2-1, with TRBD2 identical over 10 bases. The CDR3 covers 14 residues. The trim removed 5 bases at V and 5 bases at J, leaving 2 bases unmatched. Germline V gene sequence: CDR1 KGHDR, CDR2 SFDVKD. The CDR3, as DNA: TGTGCCACCAGTGCCCTAGCGGGAGACAATGAGCAGTTCTTC. Its translation is CATSALAGDNEQFF.

CDR3 in DNA: TGCGCCAGCAGCCGAGGGACAGGTTTCTACGAGCAGTACTTC. Translated, it gives CASSRGTGFYEQYF. The V call is TRBV4-1, the J call TRBJ2-7; 8 nucleotides line up with TRBD1. After removal of 4 bases from V and 3 bases from J, the junction contained 5 bases not matched to a gene. The CDR3 is 14 residues long. CDR1 is MGHRA, CDR2 YSYEKL, per germline.

V is TRBV4-2 and J is TRBJ2-5; 7 bases agree with TRBD2. Germline V gene lookup returns CDR1 LGHNA and CDR2 YNFKEQ. J was trimmed by 3 bases and V by 0 bases; bases with no gene match: 7. CDR3 length: 16 residues. The CDR3 bases are TGTGCCAGCAGCCAAGAGGGAGGGGATCACAAAGAGACCCAGTACTTC. Translation: CASSQEGGDHKETQYF.

CDR3 DNA sequence: TGTGCCAGCAGTAATAATGCCTACGAGCAGTACTTC. Translating it yields CASSNNAYEQYF. This sequence joins TRBV6-2 or TRBV6-3 and TRBJ2-7; D not resolved. Per the germline V gene, CDR1 is MNHEY and CDR2 is SVGEGT. The germline V and J ends were trimmed by 5 bases and 2 bases, with 7 bases remaining between them. The CDR3 length is 12 residues.

This clonotype was observed a few times. The chain uses TRBV7-2 and TRBJ2-6; D is undetermined. The V end was cut by 5 bases, the J end by 3 bases, with 11 bases between. The CDR3 is 15 amino acids. Germline CDR1 SGHTA, CDR2 FQGNSA. The CDR3 sequence is CASSPDIYGANVLTF. CDR3 DNA sequence: TGTGCCAGCAGCCCCGACATCTATGGGGCCAACGTCCTGACTTTC.

The chain joins TRBV27 to TRBJ1-2; maybe TRBD1 (5 bases). The CDR3 totals 13 residues. Looked up from germline, CDR1 is MNHEY and CDR2 is SMNVEV (reference sequence). Deletions cut 6 bases from V and 8 bases from J, with 16 bases between. The CDR3 is CASSADRDGGYTF. CDR3 coding DNA: TGTGCCAGCAGCGCCGATAGGGACGGAGGCTACACCTTC.

Comments on this clonotype: One junction end does not reproduce the germline sequence, and a read error may be involved. J is TRBJ2-3 and V is TRBV20-1; TRBD2 agrees at 8 bases. Looked up from germline, CDR1 is DFQATT and CDR2 is SNEGSKA (reference sequence). CDR3 length: 19 residues. The CDR3 reads CSAREPLERGRPRENTLYF. The DNA for the CDR3 is TGCAGTGCTAGAGAACCCCTAGAGCGGGGGAGGCCGAGGGAAAATACGCTGTATTTT.

On this clonotype: At one end the junction does not follow the germline gene, possibly because of a read error. CDR3: CASSKPGSTDTQYF. The CDR3 nucleotides are TGTGCAAGCAGTAAGCCGGGTAGCACAGATACGCAGTATTTT. The genes are TRBV12-3 or TRBV12-4 and TRBJ2-3, with D unresolved. The CDR3 length is 14 residues.

The CDR3 protein is CSVESPGAIYNEQFF. CDR3 nucleotide sequence: TGCAGCGTTGAAAGTCCGGGGGCCATATACAATGAGCAGTTCTTC. V is TRBV29-1 and J is TRBJ2-1, with D perhaps assigned TRBD1 or TRBD2 (6 bases each). Trimming left V 2 bases short and J 4 bases short, with 15 bases between. This CDR3 spans 15 amino acids. The germline V gene has CDR1 SQVTM and CDR2 ANQGSEA.

This clonotype was seen a few times. This rearrangement joins TRBV20-1 to TRBJ1-5; 7 bases map to TRBD1. With 2 bases clipped from V and 3 bases from J, the junction kept 7 bases outside the gene matches. The CDR3 runs to 15 residues. Germline values: CDR1 DFQATT, CDR2 SNEGSKA (reference sequence). The chain's CDR3 is CSARSSQGPNQPQHF. The CDR3 DNA is TGCAGTGCTAGATCGTCACAGGGGCCCAATCAGCCCCAGCATTTT.

Ten or more counts support this clonotype. The chain uses TRBV5-1 and TRBJ2-5, with 8 bases that match TRBD1. This CDR3 is built from 14 residues. V gave up 0 bases and J gave up 4 bases; unmatched junction bases: 2. Germline V gives CDR1 SGHRS, CDR2 YFSETQ. CDR3 coding DNA: TGCGCCAGCAGCTTGGGGCAGGGGGCAGAGACCCAGTACTTC. Amino acid sequence: CASSLGQGAETQYF.

This clonotype was seen a few times. The chain employs TRBV5-1 and TRBJ1-1; a possible D gene is TRBD1 (5 bases). This CDR3 contains 14 residues. Germline V gene data show CDR1 as SGHRS and CDR2 as YFSETQ. V lost 4 bases to trimming and J lost 0 bases, with 10 bases between them. CDR3 loop: CASSLRDVNTEAFF. CDR3 coding DNA: TGCGCCAGCAGCCTACGGGACGTGAACACTGAAGCTTTCTTT.

This clonotype was picked up a small number of times. The chain recombines TRBV28 with TRBJ2-1; 8 nucleotides align to TRBD2. This CDR3 has 16 amino acids. From germline, CDR1 is MDHEN and CDR2 SYDVKM. J gave up 10 bases and V 9 bases, and 20 bases lay outside the gene matches. The CDR3 sequence: CASWGPIGGRNGEQFF. As DNA, the CDR3 is TGTGCCAGTTGGGGGCCGATTGGCGGGAGGAATGGAGAGCAGTTCTTC.

Only a few counts were recorded for this clonotype. The chain links TRBV9 to TRBJ2-5; 8 bases map to TRBD2. Germline CDR1 reads SGDLS; CDR2 reads YYNGEE. This CDR3 has 14 amino acids. Trimming at V came to 1 base and at J to 2 bases, leaving 1 base not matched to a gene. Here the CDR3 DNA reads TGTGCCAGCAGCGTAACGGGAGGGCAAGAGACCCAGTACTTC. It translates to CASSVTGGQETQYF.